Sequencing of this T cell receptor beta chain was carried out in a study of blood T cell repertoires in COVID-19. The repertoire was sequenced with immunoSEQ multiplex PCR; TCRdb's copy has only in-frame clones and lacks some. The sample has roughly 130,000 clones, about four fifths seen once. The germline gives CDR1 SGHKS, CDR2 YYEKEE (reference sequence). Germline trimming cut 0 bases from V and 7 bases from J; bases unmatched to any gene: 6. The length of the CDR3 is 14 residues. The chain recombines TRBV5-5 with TRBJ2-7, with TRBD2 identical over 8 bases. Sample: peripheral blood. This sequence was found in a man in his fifties or sixties with active or convalescent COVID-19. CDR3 sequence: CASSLAGGPQEQYF. The CDR3 DNA reads as TGTGCCAGCAGCTTGGCGGGAGGGCCTCAGGAGCAGTACTTC.